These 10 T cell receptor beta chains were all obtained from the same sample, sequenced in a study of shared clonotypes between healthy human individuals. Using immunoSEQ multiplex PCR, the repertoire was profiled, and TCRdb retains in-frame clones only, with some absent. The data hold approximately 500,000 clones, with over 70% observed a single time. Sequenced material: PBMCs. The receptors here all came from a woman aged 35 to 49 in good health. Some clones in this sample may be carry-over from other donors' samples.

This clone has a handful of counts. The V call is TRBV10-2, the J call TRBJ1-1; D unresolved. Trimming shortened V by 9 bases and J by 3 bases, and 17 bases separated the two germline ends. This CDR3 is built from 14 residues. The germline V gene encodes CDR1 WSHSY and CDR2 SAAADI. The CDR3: CASSRGGGDTEAFF. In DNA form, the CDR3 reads TGCGCCAGTTCTCGGGGAGGCGGGGACACTGAAGCTTTCTTT.

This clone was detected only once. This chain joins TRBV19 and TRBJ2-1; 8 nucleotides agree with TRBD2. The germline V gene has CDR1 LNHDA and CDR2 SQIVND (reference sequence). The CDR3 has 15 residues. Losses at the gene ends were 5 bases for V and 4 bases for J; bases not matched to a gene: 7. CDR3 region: CASSLPGGAYNEQFF. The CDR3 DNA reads TGTGCCAGTAGTCTCCCCGGGGGGGCTTACAATGAGCAGTTCTTC.

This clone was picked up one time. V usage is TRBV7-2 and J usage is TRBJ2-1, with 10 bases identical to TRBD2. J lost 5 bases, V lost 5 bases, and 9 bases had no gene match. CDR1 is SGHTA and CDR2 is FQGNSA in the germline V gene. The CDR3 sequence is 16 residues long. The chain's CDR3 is CASSPGSGRADNEQFF. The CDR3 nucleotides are TGTGCCAGCAGCCCAGGGAGCGGGAGGGCGGACAATGAGCAGTTCTTC.

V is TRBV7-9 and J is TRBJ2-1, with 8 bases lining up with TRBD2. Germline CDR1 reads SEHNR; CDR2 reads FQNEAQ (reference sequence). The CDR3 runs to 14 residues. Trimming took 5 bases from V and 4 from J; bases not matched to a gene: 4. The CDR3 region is CASSRLALYNEQFF. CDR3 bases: TGTGCCAGCAGCCGACTAGCGCTTTACAATGAGCAGTTCTTC. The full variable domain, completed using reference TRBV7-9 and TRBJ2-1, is DTGVSQNPRHKITKRGQNVTFRCDPISEHNRLYWYRQTLGQGPEFLTYFQNEAQLEKSRLLSDRFSAERPKGSFSTLEIQRTEQGDSAMYLCASSRLALYNEQFFGPGTRLTVL.

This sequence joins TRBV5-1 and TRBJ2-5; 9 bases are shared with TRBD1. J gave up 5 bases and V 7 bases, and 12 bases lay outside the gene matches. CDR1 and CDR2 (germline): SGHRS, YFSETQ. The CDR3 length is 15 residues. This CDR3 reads CASGRDRVWLETQYF. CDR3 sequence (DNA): TGCGCCAGCGGACGGGACAGGGTTTGGTTGGAGACCCAGTACTTC.

The CDR3 here is CASSQEGDEQYF. Written as DNA, the CDR3 is TGCGCCAGCAGCCAAGAAGGGGACGAGCAGTACTTC. This chain uses TRBV4-3 with TRBJ2-7; TRBD1 might be the D (5 bases). The germline V gene has CDR1 LGHNA and CDR2 YSLEER. V was cut by 0 bases and J by 5 bases, with 5 bases left in between. The CDR3 consists of 12 residues.

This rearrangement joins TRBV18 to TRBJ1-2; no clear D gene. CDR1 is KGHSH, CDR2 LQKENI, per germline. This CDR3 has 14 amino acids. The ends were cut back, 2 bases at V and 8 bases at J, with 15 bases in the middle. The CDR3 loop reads CASSPETEPGGYTF. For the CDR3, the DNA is TGTGCCAGCTCACCAGAAACCGAACCAGGAGGCTACACCTTC.

CDR3 loop: CASSGREGGEQFF. The CDR3 coding sequence is TGTGCCAGCAGTGGACGGGAGGGCGGTGAGCAGTTCTTC. This rearrangement joins TRBV6-6 to TRBJ2-1; the match to TRBD2 covers 8 bases. This CDR3 comprises 13 residues. Unmatched junction bases numbered 6, after V lost 5 bases and J lost 9 bases. CDR1 MNHNY and CDR2 SVGAGI come from the germline V gene (reference sequence).

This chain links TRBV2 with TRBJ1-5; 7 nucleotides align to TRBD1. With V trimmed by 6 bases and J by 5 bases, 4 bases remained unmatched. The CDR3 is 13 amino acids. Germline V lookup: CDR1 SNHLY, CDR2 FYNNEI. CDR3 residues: CASSQGVDQPQHF. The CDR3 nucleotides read TGTGCCAGCAGCCAGGGGGTAGATCAGCCCCAGCATTTT.

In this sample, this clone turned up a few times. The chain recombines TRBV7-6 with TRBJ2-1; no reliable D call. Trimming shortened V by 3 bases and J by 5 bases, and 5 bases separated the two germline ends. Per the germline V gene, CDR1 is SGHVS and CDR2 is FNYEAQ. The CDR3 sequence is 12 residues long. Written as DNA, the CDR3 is TGTGCCAGCAGCTTTGCACACAATGAGCAGTTCTTC. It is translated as CASSFAHNEQFF.